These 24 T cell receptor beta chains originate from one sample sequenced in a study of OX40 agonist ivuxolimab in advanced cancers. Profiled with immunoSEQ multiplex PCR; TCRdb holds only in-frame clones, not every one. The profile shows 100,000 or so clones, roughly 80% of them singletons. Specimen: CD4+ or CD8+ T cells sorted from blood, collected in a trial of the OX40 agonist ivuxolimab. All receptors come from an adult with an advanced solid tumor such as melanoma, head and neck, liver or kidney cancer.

The CDR3 spells CASSPRGETEAFF. In DNA form, the CDR3 reads TGTGCCAGTAGCCCGAGGGGGGAAACTGAAGCTTTCTTT. The V gene is TRBV19, the J gene TRBJ1-1; tentatively, D is TRBD1 (6 bases). V was shortened by 6 bases and J by 5 bases, with 13 bases between the two germline ends. This CDR3 contains 13 residues. The germline V gene encodes CDR1 LNHDA and CDR2 SQIVND (reference sequence). The entire variable domain, with the rest obtained from reference TRBV19 and TRBJ1-1, is as follows: DGGITQSPKYLFRKEGQNVTLSCEQNLNHDAMYWYRQDPGQGLRLIYYSQIVNDFQKGDIAEGYSVSREKKESFPLTVTSAQKNPTAFYLCASSPRGETEAFFGQGTRLTVV.

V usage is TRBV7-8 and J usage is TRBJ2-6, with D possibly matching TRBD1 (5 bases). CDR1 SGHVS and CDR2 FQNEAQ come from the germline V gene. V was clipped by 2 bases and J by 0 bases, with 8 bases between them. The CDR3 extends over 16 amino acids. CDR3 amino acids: CASSLQGSSGANVLTF. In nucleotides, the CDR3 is TGTGCCAGCAGCTTACAGGGAAGCTCTGGGGCCAACGTCCTGACTTTC. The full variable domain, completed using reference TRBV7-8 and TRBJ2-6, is GAGVSQSPRYKVAKRGQDVALRCDPISGHVSLFWYQQALGQGPEFLTYFQNEAQLDKSGLPSDRFFAERPEGSVSTLKIQRTQQEDSAVYLCASSLQGSSGANVLTFGAGSRLTVL.

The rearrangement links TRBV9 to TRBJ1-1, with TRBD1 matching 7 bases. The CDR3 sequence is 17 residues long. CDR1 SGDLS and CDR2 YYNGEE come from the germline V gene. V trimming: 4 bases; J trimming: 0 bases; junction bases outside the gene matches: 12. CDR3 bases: TGTGCCAGCAGCCCCGAAGGTGGGGGACAGCTGAACACTGAAGCTTTCTTT. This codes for CASSPEGGGQLNTEAFF.

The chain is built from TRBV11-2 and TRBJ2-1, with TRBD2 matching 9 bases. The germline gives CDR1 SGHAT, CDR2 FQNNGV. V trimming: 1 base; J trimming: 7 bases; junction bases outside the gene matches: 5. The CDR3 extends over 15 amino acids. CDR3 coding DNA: TGTGCCAGCAGCTTAGGTGCGGGGGGGCCTAATGAGCAGTTCTTC. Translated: CASSLGAGGPNEQFF.

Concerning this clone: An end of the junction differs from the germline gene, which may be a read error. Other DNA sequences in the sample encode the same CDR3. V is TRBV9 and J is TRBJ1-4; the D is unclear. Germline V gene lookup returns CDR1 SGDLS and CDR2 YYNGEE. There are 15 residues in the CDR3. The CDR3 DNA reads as TGTGCCAGCAGCGTAGAGGGTAGTAGAAATGAAAAGCTGTTTTTT. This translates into CASSVEGSRNEKLFF.

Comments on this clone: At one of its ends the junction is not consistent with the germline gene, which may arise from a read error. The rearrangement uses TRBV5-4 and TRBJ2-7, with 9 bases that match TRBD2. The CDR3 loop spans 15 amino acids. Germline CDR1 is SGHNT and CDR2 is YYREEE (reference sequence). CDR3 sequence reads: CASSQGSGGSYEQYF. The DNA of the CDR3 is TGCGCCAGCAGCCAAGGTAGCGGGGGATCCTACGAGCAGTACTTC. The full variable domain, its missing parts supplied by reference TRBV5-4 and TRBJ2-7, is ETGVTQSPTHLIKTRGQQVTLRCSSQSGHNTVSWYQQALGQGPQFIFQYYREEENGRGNFPPRFSGLQFPNYSSELNVNALELDDSALYLCASSQGSGGSYEQYFGPGTRLTVT.

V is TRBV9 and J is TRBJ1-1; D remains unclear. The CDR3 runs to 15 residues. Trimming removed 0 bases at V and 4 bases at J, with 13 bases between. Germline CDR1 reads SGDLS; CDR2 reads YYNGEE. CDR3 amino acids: CASSVDGKVATEAFF. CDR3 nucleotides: TGTGCCAGCAGCGTAGACGGAAAGGTAGCCACTGAAGCTTTCTTT.

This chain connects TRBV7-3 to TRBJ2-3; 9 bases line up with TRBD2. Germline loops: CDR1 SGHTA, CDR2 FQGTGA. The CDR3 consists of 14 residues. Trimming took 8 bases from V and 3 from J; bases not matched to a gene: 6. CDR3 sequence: CASDAGGLTDTQYF. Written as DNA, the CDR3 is TGTGCCAGCGATGCGGGGGGGCTTACAGATACGCAGTATTTT.

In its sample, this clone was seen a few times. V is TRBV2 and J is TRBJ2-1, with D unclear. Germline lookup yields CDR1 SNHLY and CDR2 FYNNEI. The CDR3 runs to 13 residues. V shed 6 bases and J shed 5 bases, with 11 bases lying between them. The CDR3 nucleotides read TGTGCCAGCAGGGGCGGATGGAACAATGAGCAGTTCTTC. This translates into CASRGGWNNEQFF.

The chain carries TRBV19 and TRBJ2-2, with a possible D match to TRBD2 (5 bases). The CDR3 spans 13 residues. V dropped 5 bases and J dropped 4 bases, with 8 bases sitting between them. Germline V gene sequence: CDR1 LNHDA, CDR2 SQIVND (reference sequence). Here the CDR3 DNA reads TGTGCCAGTAGTCGGAGCGGCACCGGGGAGCTGTTTTTT. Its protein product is CASSRSGTGELFF.

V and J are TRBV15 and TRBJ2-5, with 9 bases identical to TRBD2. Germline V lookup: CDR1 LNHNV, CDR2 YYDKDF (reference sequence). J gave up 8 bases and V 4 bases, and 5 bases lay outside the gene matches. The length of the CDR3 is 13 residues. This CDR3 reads CATSIPAGGTQYF. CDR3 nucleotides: TGTGCCACCAGCATCCCAGCGGGGGGAACCCAGTACTTC.

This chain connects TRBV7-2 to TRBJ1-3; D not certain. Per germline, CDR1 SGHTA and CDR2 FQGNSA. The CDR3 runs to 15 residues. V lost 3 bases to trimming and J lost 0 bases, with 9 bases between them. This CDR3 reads CASSFETHSGNTIYF. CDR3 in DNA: TGTGCCAGCAGCTTCGAAACACACTCTGGAAACACCATATATTTT.

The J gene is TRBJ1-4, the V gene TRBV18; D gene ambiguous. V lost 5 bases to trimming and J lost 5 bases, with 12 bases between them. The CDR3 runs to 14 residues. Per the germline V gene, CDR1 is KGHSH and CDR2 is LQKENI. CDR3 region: CASSFRGSNEKLFF. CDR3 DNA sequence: TGTGCCAGCTCATTCCGGGGTTCAAATGAAAAACTGTTTTTT.

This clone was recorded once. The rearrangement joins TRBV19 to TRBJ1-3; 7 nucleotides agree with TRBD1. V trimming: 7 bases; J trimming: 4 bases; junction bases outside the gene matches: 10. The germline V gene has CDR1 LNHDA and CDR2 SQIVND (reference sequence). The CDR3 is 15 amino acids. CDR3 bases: TGTGCCAGTACCCCCGCCGGGACAGCAGGAAACACCATATATTTT. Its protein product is CASTPAGTAGNTIYF.

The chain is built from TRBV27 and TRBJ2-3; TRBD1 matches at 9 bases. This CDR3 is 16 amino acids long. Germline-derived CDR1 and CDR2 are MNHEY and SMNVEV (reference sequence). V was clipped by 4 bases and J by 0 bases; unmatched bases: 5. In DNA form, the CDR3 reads TGTGCCAGCAGTTGGGGGACAGGGACTAGCACAGATACGCAGTATTTT. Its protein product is CASSWGTGTSTDTQYF.

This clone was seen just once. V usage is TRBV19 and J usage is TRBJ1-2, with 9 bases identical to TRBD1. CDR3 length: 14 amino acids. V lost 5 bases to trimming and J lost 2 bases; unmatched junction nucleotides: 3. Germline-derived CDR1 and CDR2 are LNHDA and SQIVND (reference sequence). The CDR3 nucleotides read TGTGCCAGTAGTCCCGGGACAGGGAACTATGGCTACACCTTC. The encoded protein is CASSPGTGNYGYTF.

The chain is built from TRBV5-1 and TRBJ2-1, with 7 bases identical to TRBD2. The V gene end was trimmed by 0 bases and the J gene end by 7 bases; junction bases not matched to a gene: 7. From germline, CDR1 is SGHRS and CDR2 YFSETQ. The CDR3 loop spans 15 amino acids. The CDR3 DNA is TGCGCCAGCAGCTTGGAGGCGGGAGCGGGTAATGAGCAGTTCTTC. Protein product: CASSLEAGAGNEQFF. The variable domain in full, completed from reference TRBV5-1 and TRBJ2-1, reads KAGVTQTPRYLIKTRGQQVTLSCSPISGHRSVSWYQQTPGQGLQFLFEYFSETQRNKGNFPGRFSGRQFSNSRSEMNVSTLELGDSALYLCASSLEAGAGNEQFFGPGTRLTVL.

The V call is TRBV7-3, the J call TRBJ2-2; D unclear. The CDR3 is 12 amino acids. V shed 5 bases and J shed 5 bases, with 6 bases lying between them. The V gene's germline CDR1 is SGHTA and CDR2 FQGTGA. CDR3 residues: CASSPGTGELFF. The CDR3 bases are TGTGCCAGCAGCCCCGGGACCGGGGAGCTGTTTTTT.

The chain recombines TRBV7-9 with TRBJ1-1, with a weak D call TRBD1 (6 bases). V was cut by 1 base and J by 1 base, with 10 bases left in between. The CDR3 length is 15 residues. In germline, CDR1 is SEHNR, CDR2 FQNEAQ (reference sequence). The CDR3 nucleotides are TGTGCCAGCAGCTTAGTAGGGGGGAGGAACACTGAAGCTTTCTTT. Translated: CASSLVGGRNTEAFF.

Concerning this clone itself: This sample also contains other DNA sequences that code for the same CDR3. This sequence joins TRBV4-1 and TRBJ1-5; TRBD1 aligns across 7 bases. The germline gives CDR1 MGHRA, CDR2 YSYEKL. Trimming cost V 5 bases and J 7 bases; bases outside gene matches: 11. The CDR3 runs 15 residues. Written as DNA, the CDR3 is TGCGCCAGCAGCTTTTCCGGGACAGTTAACCAGCCCCAGCATTTT. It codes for CASSFSGTVNQPQHF.

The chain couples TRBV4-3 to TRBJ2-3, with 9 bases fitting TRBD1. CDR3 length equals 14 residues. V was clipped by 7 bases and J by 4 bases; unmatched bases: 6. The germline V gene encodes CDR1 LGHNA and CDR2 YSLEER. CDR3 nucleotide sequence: TGCGCCAGCAACAACAGGGGGCAATCAGATACGCAGTATTTT. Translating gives CASNNRGQSDTQYF.

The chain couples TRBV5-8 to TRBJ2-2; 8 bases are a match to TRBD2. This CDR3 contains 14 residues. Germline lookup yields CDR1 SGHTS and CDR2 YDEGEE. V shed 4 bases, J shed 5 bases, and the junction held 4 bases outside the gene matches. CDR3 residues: CASSGGLGTGELFF. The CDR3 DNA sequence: TGTGCCAGCAGCGGGGGACTAGGAACCGGGGAGCTGTTTTTT. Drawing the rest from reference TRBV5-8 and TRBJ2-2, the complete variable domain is EAGVTQSPTHLIKTRGQQATLRCSPISGHTSVYWYQQALGLGLQFLLWYDEGEERNRGNFPPRFSGRQFPNYSSELNVNALELEDSALYLCASSGGLGTGELFFGEGSRLTVL.

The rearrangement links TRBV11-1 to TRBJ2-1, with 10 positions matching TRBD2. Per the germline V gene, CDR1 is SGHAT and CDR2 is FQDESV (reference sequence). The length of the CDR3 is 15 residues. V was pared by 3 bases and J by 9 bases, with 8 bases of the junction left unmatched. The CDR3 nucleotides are TGTGCCAGCAGCTTGACCGGGACTAGCGTGAGTGAGCAGTTCTTC. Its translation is CASSLTGTSVSEQFF.

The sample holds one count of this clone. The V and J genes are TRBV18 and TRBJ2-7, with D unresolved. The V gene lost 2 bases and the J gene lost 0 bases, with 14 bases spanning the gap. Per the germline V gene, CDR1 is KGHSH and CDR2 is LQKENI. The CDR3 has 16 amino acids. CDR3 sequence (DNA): TGTGCCAGCTCACCAGACTCCGCGAGACCCTCCTACGAGCAGTACTTC. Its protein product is CASSPDSARPSYEQYF.